This TCR beta chain was obtained from a study of CD8 T cells in Susac syndrome. The authors reverse transcribed roughly 0.5 to 1 ug RNA with random hexamers. Across 54 Vbeta and 13 Jbeta, immunoSEQ multiplex PCR amplified TCR beta CDR3. Using its own MiXCR run on the immunoSEQ multiplex PCR reads, TCRdb lists one record per CDR3 protein. The table has about 130,000 distinct CDR3 sequences, 93% seen once; the top ten hold approximately 0.31%. CDR3 length: 14 residues. The J segment lost 4 bases and the V segment lost 5 bases, leaving 2 bases of the junction unmatched. Blood CD8+ and CD4+ T cells underwent high-throughput TCR beta sequencing.

The sample taken for sequencing was CD8+ T cells from PBMCs. The TCR was taken from a human donor with multiple sclerosis. The chain recombines TRBV12-3 or TRBV12-4 with TRBJ1-3; 10 nucleotides agree with TRBD1. The CDR3 reads CASSDRGLGNTIYF. CDR3 nucleotide sequence: TGTGCCAGCAGTGACAGGGGGCTCGGAAACACCATATATTTT.